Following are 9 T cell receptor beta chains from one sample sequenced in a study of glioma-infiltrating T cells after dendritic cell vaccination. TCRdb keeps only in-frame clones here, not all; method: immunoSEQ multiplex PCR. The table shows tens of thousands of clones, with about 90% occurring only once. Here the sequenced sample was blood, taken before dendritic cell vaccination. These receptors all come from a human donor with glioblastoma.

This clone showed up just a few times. The CDR3 nucleotides read TGTGCCAGCAGCCAAGAGGGGAGCGGGAACACAGATACGCAGTATTTT. Protein product: CASSQEGSGNTDTQYF. V gene TRBV14 combines with J gene TRBJ2-3, with 7 nucleotides matching TRBD2. Germline V gives CDR1 SGHDN, CDR2 FVKESK. The length of the CDR3 is 16 residues. Trimming took 0 bases from V and 2 from J; bases not matched to a gene: 5.

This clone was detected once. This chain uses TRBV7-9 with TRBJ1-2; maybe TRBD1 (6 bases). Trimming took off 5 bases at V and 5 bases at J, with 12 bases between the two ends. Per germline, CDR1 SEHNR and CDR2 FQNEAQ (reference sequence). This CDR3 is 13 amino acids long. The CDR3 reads CASSPLRGYGYTF. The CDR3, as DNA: TGTGCCAGCAGCCCCCTCAGGGGTTATGGCTACACCTTC.

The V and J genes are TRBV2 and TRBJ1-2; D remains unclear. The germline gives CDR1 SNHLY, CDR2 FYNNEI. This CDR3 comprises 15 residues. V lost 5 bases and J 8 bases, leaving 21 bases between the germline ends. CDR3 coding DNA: TGTGCCAGCAGTCCACTCGTCCGTCCGATCTACGGCTACACCTTC. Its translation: CASSPLVRPIYGYTF.

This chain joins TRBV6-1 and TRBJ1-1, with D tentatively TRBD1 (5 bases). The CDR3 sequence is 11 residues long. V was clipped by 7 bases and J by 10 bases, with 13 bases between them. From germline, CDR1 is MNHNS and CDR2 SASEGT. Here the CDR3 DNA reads TGTGCCAGCATCCGCGGGAGGGGAGCTTTCTTT. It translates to CASIRGRGAFF.

The CDR3 here is CACKDGGTMDTQYF. The CDR3 region has the DNA TGTGCCTGCAAGGATGGGGGGACGATGGATACGCAGTATTTT. The rearrangement joins TRBV5-4 to TRBJ2-3, with TRBD2 as a possible D gene (6 bases). The length of the CDR3 is 14 residues. Trimming shortened V by 10 bases and J by 6 bases, and 21 bases separated the two germline ends. In germline, CDR1 is SGHNT, CDR2 YYREEE (reference sequence).

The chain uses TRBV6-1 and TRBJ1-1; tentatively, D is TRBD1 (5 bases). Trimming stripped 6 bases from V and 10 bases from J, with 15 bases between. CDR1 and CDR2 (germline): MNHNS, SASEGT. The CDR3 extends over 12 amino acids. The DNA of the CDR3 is TGTGCCAGCAGCCCTGGGACTGAGCGAGCTTTCTTT. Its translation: CASSPGTERAFF.

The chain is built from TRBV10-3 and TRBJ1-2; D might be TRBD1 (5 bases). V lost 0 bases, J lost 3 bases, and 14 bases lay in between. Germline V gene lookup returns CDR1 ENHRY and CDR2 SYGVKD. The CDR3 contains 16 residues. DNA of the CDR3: TGTGCCATCAGTGAGTCGAGATTAGGGGTAGACTATGGCTACACCTTC. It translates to CAISESRLGVDYGYTF.

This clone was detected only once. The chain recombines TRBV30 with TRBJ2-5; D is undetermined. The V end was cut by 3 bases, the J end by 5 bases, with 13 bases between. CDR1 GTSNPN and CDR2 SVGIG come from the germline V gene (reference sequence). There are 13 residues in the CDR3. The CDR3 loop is CAWSAITVETQYF. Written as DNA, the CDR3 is TGTGCCTGGAGCGCGATTACCGTGGAGACCCAGTACTTC. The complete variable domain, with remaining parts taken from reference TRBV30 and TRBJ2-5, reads SQTIHQWPATLVQPVGSPLSLECTVEGTSNPNLYWYRQAAGRGLQLLFYSVGIGQISSEVPQNLSASRPQDRQFILSSKKLLLSDSGFYLCAWSAITVETQYFGPGTRLLVL.

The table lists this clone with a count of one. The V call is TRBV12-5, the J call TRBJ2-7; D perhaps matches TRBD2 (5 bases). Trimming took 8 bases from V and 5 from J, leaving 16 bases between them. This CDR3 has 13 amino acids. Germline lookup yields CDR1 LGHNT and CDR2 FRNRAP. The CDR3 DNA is TGTGCTAGTCGGCAGGTGGGAGTCCACGAGCAGTACTTC. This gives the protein CASRQVGVHEQYF.